The rows below give T cell receptor beta chains drawn from one sample of a study of blood T cell repertoires in COVID-19. This table comes from immunoSEQ multiplex PCR, and its TCRdb copy is limited to in-frame clones, with some not included. The repertoire holds about 180,000 clones, roughly 89% seen once, with approximately 2.5% in the top ten. Source material: PBMCs or T cells enriched from blood (not recorded which). The receptor source for this set is a middle-aged woman with acute COVID-19. The CDR3 runs from the conserved cysteine through the conserved F or W. The order of the fields is V gene, clone size, D gene, J gene, CDR3 protein, CDR3 DNA. D genes are given only for firm matches. Not every row has a clone size; where given, it reads once, few, many or a size class.

>TRBV25-1|NA|NA|TRBJ1-1
CASSNRAGYTEAFF
TGTGCCAGCAGCAACAGGGCAGGGTACACTGAAGCTTTCTTT
>TRBV7-8|NA|NA|TRBJ1-5
CASSLRGWRDQPQHF
TGTGCCAGCAGCTTAAGGGGTTGGCGAGATCAGCCCCAGCATTTT
>TRBV25-1|NA|NA|TRBJ1-1
CASSEVNTEAFF
TGTGCCAGCAGTGAAGTAAACACTGAAGCTTTCTTT
>TRBV19|NA|TRBD1|TRBJ1-1
CASSIRQGKNTEAFF
TGTGCCAGTAGTATCCGACAGGGGAAGAACACTGAAGCTTTCTTT
>TRBV4-3|NA|TRBD1|TRBJ2-3
CASSQGQGAADTQYF
TGCGCCAGCAGCCAGGGACAGGGGGCAGCAGATACGCAGTATTTT
>TRBV27|NA|TRBD2|TRBJ2-7
CASSPGLAGDWNEQYF
TGTGCCAGCAGTCCAGGACTAGCGGGTGACTGGAACGAGCAGTACTTC
>TRBV27|NA|TRBD2|TRBJ2-2
CASSLAGGTPGELFF
TGTGCCAGTTCGTTAGCGGGAGGAACCCCCGGGGAGCTGTTTTTT
>TRBV28|NA|NA|TRBJ1-5
CASSFQVYQPQHF
TGTGCCAGCAGTTTTCAGGTTTATCAGCCCCAGCATTTT
>TRBV6-5|NA|TRBD1|TRBJ2-1
CASSYTGTGGWNEQFF
TGTGCCAGCAGTTACACCGGGACAGGGGGCTGGAATGAGCAGTTCTTC
>TRBV10-3|NA|TRBD2|TRBJ2-7
CAISSGTSSYEQYF
TGTGCCATCAGTTCCGGGACTAGCTCCTACGAGCAGTACTTC
>TRBV30|NA|TRBD1|TRBJ1-4
CAWSWTGFNEKLFF
TGTGCCTGGAGTTGGACAGGGTTTAATGAAAAACTGTTTTTT
>TRBV20-1|NA|NA|TRBJ1-1
CSASESVEAFF
TGCAGTGCTAGTGAATCTGTAGAAGCTTTCTTT
>TRBV28|NA|TRBD1|TRBJ1-2
CASSPDRGGSYGYTF
TGTGCCAGCAGCCCAGACAGGGGAGGTAGCTATGGCTACACCTTC
>TRBV6-5|few|TRBD1|TRBJ1-2
CASSPDRGNYGYTF
TGTGCCAGCAGTCCTGACAGGGGTAACTATGGCTACACCTTC
>TRBV4-1|NA|TRBD1|TRBJ2-3
CASSPERGGQSTDTQYF
TGCGCCAGCAGCCCCGAGAGAGGGGGACAGAGCACAGATACGCAGTATTTT
>TRBV2|few|NA|TRBJ2-2
CASIRGTNTGELFF
TGTGCCAGCATTCGAGGGACGAACACCGGGGAGCTGTTTTTT
>TRBV13|NA|TRBD1|TRBJ2-5
CASSPERGQGDGEETQYF
TGTGCCAGCAGCCCAGAAAGAGGACAGGGGGACGGGGAAGAGACCCAGTACTTC
>TRBV5-6|NA|NA|TRBJ2-1
CASSFTPGHRYNEQFF
TGTGCCAGCAGCTTCACACCGGGACACCGATACAATGAGCAGTTCTTC
>TRBV9|NA|NA|TRBJ1-2
CASSADAQNYGYTF
TGTGCCAGCAGCGCCGACGCACAGAACTATGGCTACACCTTC
>TRBV4-1|NA|NA|TRBJ2-1
CASSQEMGYEQFF
TGCGCCAGCAGCCAAGAAATGGGCTATGAGCAGTTCTTC
>TRBV18|NA|NA|TRBJ1-1
CASSRAGGSRWNTEAFF
TGTGCCAGCTCACGGGCGGGCGGCTCTAGATGGAACACTGAAGCTTTCTTT
>TRBV27|NA|TRBD2|TRBJ2-2
CASSLSAGEVGGELFF
TGTGCCAGCAGTTTATCGGCGGGAGAGGTTGGCGGGGAGCTGTTTTTT
>TRBV19|NA|NA|TRBJ1-5
CASSDLWGLGQHF
TGTGCCAGTAGTGATTTGTGGGGGCTTGGACAACATTTT
>TRBV5-4|NA|TRBD1|TRBJ1-2
CASSLGQGAGSGGYTF
TGTGCCAGCAGCTTGGGACAGGGGGCAGGATCGGGCGGCTACACCTTC
>TRBV18|few|NA|TRBJ1-5
CASRESNQPQHF
TGTGCCAGCCGAGAAAGCAATCAGCCCCAGCATTTT
>TRBV11-2|NA|NA|TRBJ2-7
CASSFSIPPYEQYF
TGTGCCAGCAGCTTTAGTATCCCCCCCTACGAGCAGTACTTC
>TRBV7-6|NA|NA|TRBJ2-3
CASSLGYNPSTDTQYF
TGTGCCAGCAGCTTAGGTTACAATCCTAGCACAGATACGCAGTATTTT
>TRBV4-3|once|TRBD2|TRBJ2-3
CASSQDVAGGISTDTQYF
TGCGCCAGCAGCCAAGATGTGGCGGGAGGGATCTCGACAGATACGCAGTATTTT
>TRBV2|NA|NA|TRBJ1-1
CASSGDTAFF
TGTGCCAGCAGTGGGGACACGGCTTTCTTT
>TRBV7-9|NA|NA|TRBJ1-1
CASSSRRNTEAFF
TGTGCCAGCAGTTCTAGGAGGAACACTGAAGCTTTCTTT
>TRBV6-5|NA|NA|TRBJ1-1
CASSYSPKNTEAFF
TGTGCCAGCAGTTACTCCCCCAAGAACACTGAAGCTTTCTTT
>TRBV7-9|NA|NA|TRBJ2-3
CASRPRVDTQYF
TGTGCCAGCAGACCACGGGTAGATACGCAGTATTTT
>TRBV6-4|NA|TRBD1|TRBJ1-5
CASNDGTVNQPQHF
TGTGCCAGCAACGATGGGACAGTCAATCAGCCCCAGCATTTT
>TRBV28|NA|NA|TRBJ1-2
CASSLTGANYGYTF
TGTGCCAGCAGTTTAACGGGAGCTAACTATGGCTACACCTTC
>TRBV25-1|NA|TRBD1|TRBJ1-5
CASSLTGDNQPQHF
TGTGCCAGCAGCCTCACAGGGGACAATCAGCCCCAGCATTTT
>TRBV9|NA|NA|TRBJ1-2
CASSVDRSLDYGYTF
TGTGCCAGCAGCGTAGACCGGTCCCTAGACTATGGCTACACCTTC
>TRBV5-1|few|TRBD2|TRBJ2-5
CASSRGLAGEVETQYF
TGCGCCAGCAGTCGGGGACTAGCGGGAGAGGTAGAGACCCAGTACTTC
>TRBV9|NA|NA|TRBJ2-2
CASSVDSHPPGELFF
TGTGCCAGCAGCGTAGACTCGCACCCCCCCGGGGAGCTGTTTTTT
>TRBV20-1|once|TRBD2|TRBJ2-2
CSASQTRGSGRELFF
TGCAGTGCTAGTCAAACCCGCGGAAGCGGGAGGGAGCTGTTTTTT
>TRBV5-4|once|NA|TRBJ1-1
CASSSAADRHTEAFF
TGTGCCAGCAGCTCGGCCGCTGACAGACACACTGAAGCTTTCTTT
>TRBV3-1/TRBV3-2|NA|TRBD2|TRBJ2-2
CASSPGLNTGELFF
TGTGCCAGCAGCCCGGGACTAAACACCGGGGAGCTGTTTTTT
>TRBV5-8|once|NA|TRBJ1-2
CASRYQGTYGYTF
TGTGCCAGCAGGTATCAGGGAACCTATGGCTACACCTTC
>TRBV28|NA|TRBD1|TRBJ2-2
CASREQGANTGELFF
TGTGCCAGCAGGGAACAGGGGGCTAACACCGGGGAGCTGTTTTTT
>TRBV2|NA|NA|TRBJ1-2
CARGRGGPVGYTF
TGTGCCAGAGGGAGGGGGGGGCCCGTCGGCTACACCTTC
>TRBV27|NA|TRBD1|TRBJ1-2
CASSPRGPDYGYTF
TGTGCCAGCAGTCCCAGGGGGCCGGACTATGGCTACACCTTC
>TRBV7-2|NA|TRBD2|TRBJ2-3
CASSLAGRGTDTQYF
TGTGCCAGCAGCTTAGCGGGGAGGGGCACAGATACGCAGTATTTT
>TRBV2|NA|TRBD1|TRBJ2-5
CASSEDRSQETQYF
TGTGCCAGCAGTGAGGACAGGTCCCAAGAGACCCAGTACTTC
>TRBV28|NA|NA|TRBJ2-7
CASRETGSDSYEQYF
TGTGCCAGCAGAGAAACAGGGAGTGACTCCTACGAGCAGTACTTC
>TRBV21-1|few|NA|TRBJ2-6
CASSKGYSGANVLTF
TGTGCCAGCAGCAAAGGTTACTCTGGGGCCAACGTCCTGACTTTC
>TRBV5-1|NA|NA|TRBJ2-3
CASSFGRSTDTQYF
TGCGCCAGCAGCTTTGGCCGAAGCACAGATACGCAGTATTTT
>TRBV10-3|once|NA|TRBJ2-3
CAISESNRGLHTDTQYF
TGTGCCATCAGTGAGTCAAACCGGGGGTTGCACACAGATACGCAGTATTTT
>TRBV6-5|NA|TRBD1|TRBJ2-7
CASSYGQGSYEQYF
TGTGCCAGCAGTTACGGACAGGGCTCCTACGAGCAGTACTTC
>TRBV5-1|NA|TRBD1|TRBJ1-1
CASSLAQGGKFAFF
TGCGCCAGCAGCTTGGCTCAAGGGGGCAAGTTTGCTTTCTTT
>TRBV27|NA|NA|TRBJ2-5
CASSYGSGVEETQYF
TGTGCCAGCAGTTACGGCTCCGGGGTAGAAGAGACCCAGTACTTC
>TRBV21-1|NA|NA|TRBJ1-6
CASSKALPGGSLYNSPLHF
TGTGCCAGCAGCAAAGCGCTGCCAGGGGGCTCTCTTTATAATTCACCCCTCCACTTT